The 17 T cell receptor beta chains given below trace back to one sample, sequenced in a study of monozygotic twins with inflammatory bowel disease. TCRdb reprocessed the 5' RACE reads and stores each CDR3 protein as one record, lacking DNA. Here the sample table reports about 450,000 distinct CDR3 sequences. Sequences were obtained from blood. Receptors were obtained from a human donor with ulcerative colitis or Crohn's disease, or a healthy co-twin of an affected twin (not recorded which).

The CDR3 loop reads CASSPQGAVHNEQFF. V usage is TRBV28 and J usage is TRBJ2-1; TCRdb outputs TRBD1, but without DNA this stays unchecked. Germline V gene sequence: CDR1 MDHEN, CDR2 SYDVKM. The CDR3 loop spans 15 amino acids.

The CDR3 reads CASSYDSNQPQHF. V gene TRBV7-9 combines with J gene TRBJ1-5. This CDR3 has 13 amino acids. Germline lookup yields CDR1 SEHNR and CDR2 FQNEAQ (reference sequence).

The J gene is TRBJ2-1, the V gene TRBV20-1. In germline, CDR1 is DFQATT, CDR2 SNEGSKA (reference sequence). The CDR3 loop spans 14 amino acids. The CDR3 loop reads CSARRLKDVHEQFF.

The V gene is TRBV5-1, the J gene TRBJ2-3; TCRdb indicates TRBD1, and absent DNA this call remains unverified. Germline V lookup: CDR1 SGHRS, CDR2 YFSETQ. The CDR3 sequence is 16 residues long. This CDR3 is CATGPTGTAGTDTQYF.

The rearrangement links TRBV18 to TRBJ2-3. The CDR3 has 14 amino acids. CDR1 and CDR2 (germline): KGHSH, LQKENI. CDR3 in amino acids: CASSPPASTDTQYF.

The chain has TRBV5-1 and TRBJ2-3; TCRdb's D call, TRBD2, is unchecked because there is no DNA. The CDR3 runs to 16 residues. CDR1 and CDR2 (germline): SGHRS, YFSETQ. CDR3: CASSPGSGASTDTQYF.

The genes are TRBV30 and TRBJ2-3; TCRdb's D call of TRBD2 is untestable without DNA. The CDR3 length is 15 residues. Germline lookup yields CDR1 GTSNPN and CDR2 SVGIG (reference sequence). CDR3 region: CAWSFPGLGGDTQYF. The whole variable domain, remainder taken from reference TRBV30 and TRBJ2-3, is SQTIHQWPATLVQPVGSPLSLECTVEGTSNPNLYWYRQAAGRGLQLLFYSVGIGQISSEVPQNLSASRPQDRQFILSSKKLLLSDSGFYLCAWSFPGLGGDTQYFGPGTRLTVL.

The chain is built from TRBV10-3 and TRBJ2-2; TCRdb's D gene call, TRBD1, goes unchecked for lack of DNA. CDR1 and CDR2 (germline): ENHRY, SYGVKD. The CDR3 loop spans 15 amino acids. This CDR3 reads CAISPDRGNTGELFF.

This rearrangement joins TRBV7-2 to TRBJ2-1. This CDR3 spans 13 amino acids. The germline V gene has CDR1 SGHTA and CDR2 FQGNSA. The CDR3 region is CASSYLGSNEQFF. Supplemented by reference TRBV7-2 and TRBJ2-1, the full variable domain reads GAGVSQSPSNKVTEKGKDVELRCDPISGHTALYWYRQSLGQGLEFLIYFQGNSAPDKSGLPSDRFSAERTGGSVSTLTIQRTQQEDSAVYLCASSYLGSNEQFFGPGTRLTVL.

The chain combines TRBV6-1 with TRBJ2-7; TCRdb designates TRBD1, a call that cannot be tested without DNA. Germline-derived CDR1 and CDR2 are MNHNS and SASEGT. The CDR3 extends over 13 amino acids. The CDR3 reads CASSVDRFREQYF.

The chain has TRBV7-2 and TRBJ2-7; the TRBD2 assignment by TCRdb is unverifiable without DNA. The CDR3 consists of 14 residues. CDR1 is SGHTA, CDR2 FQGNSA, per germline. This CDR3 is CASPSGLAGYEQYF.

The chain carries TRBV7-9 and TRBJ1-2. Per the germline V gene, CDR1 is SEHNR and CDR2 is FQNEAQ (reference sequence). This CDR3 is built from 14 residues. CDR3 sequence reads: CASSFSGPNYGYTF.

The chain couples TRBV6-2 or TRBV6-3 to TRBJ1-2; without DNA, the TCRdb call of TRBD1 cannot be checked. The CDR3 covers 13 residues. The germline CDR1 and CDR2 sequences are MNHEY and SVGEGT. The CDR3 loop is CASSYTGPYGYTF.

The rearrangement uses TRBV18 and TRBJ2-3; TCRdb reports TRBD2, a call that lacks DNA to check it against. Germline V CDR1 and CDR2: KGHSH, LQKENI. CDR3 length: 11 amino acids. CDR3 loop: CASSNSSGSNF.

The V and J genes are TRBV11-2 and TRBJ2-3; no DNA is available, so the TRBD1 call from TCRdb remains unchecked. From germline, CDR1 is SGHAT and CDR2 FQNNGV. The CDR3 is made up of 14 amino acids. Here the CDR3 reads CASSAGTSLYTQYF.

This chain joins TRBV24-1 and TRBJ2-1; as DNA is missing, the TRBD1 call by TCRdb cannot be tested. Germline values: CDR1 KGHDR, CDR2 SFDVKD. This CDR3 spans 14 amino acids. CDR3 sequence reads: CATSDRGVYNEQFF.

The rearrangement joins TRBV14 to TRBJ2-1; no DNA is available, so the TRBD1 call from TCRdb remains unchecked. CDR1 is SGHDN and CDR2 is FVKESK in the germline V gene. CDR3 size: 13 residues. CDR3 sequence: CASSQLAGRGQFF.